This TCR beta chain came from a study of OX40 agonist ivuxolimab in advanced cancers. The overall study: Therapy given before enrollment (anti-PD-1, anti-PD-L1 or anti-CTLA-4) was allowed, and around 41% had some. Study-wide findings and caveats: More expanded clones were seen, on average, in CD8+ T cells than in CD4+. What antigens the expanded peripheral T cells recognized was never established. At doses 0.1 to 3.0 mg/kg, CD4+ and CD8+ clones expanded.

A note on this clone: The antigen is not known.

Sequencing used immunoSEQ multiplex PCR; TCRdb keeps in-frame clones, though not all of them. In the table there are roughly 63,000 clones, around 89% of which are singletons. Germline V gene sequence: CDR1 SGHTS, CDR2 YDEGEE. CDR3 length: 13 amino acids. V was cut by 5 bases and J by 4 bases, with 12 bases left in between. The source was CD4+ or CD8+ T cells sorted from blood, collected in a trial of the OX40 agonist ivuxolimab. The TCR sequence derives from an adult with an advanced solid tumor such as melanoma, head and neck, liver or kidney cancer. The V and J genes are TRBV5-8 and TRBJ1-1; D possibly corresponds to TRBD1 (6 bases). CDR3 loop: CASRFRGSTEAFF. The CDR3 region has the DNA TGTGCCAGCAGATTCAGGGGAAGCACTGAAGCTTTCTTT.